This is a list of T cell receptor beta chains from one sample in a study of T cell changes during pregnancy in multiple sclerosis. Clones were sequenced by immunoSEQ multiplex PCR, and TCRdb holds only the in-frame ones, with some missing. The repertoire consists of roughly 75,000 clones, with around 91% occurring once and the leading ten covering less than 2.5%. The sample in question was peripheral blood, obtained before pregnancy. The source is a female donor with multiple sclerosis, enrolled in a pregnancy study. The CDR3 runs from the conserved cysteine through the conserved F or W. A D gene is named only where the DNA matches it firmly. Expanded clones are given a class, and other clones once, few, many or no size at all.

d_gene: NA; abundance: once; v_gene: TRBV9; j_gene: TRBJ2-1; CDR3aa: CASSPRSSEEQFF; CDR3nt: TGTGCCAGCAGCCCCCGTTCCTCGGAGGAGCAGTTCTTC
d_gene: NA; abundance: NA; v_gene: TRBV10-3; j_gene: TRBJ2-1; CDR3aa: CATGTTTYNEQFF; CDR3nt: TGTGCCACCGGGACAACTACCTACAATGAGCAGTTCTTC
d_gene: TRBD1; abundance: NA; v_gene: TRBV7-2; j_gene: TRBJ1-5; CDR3aa: CASSSQDRSQPQHF; CDR3nt: TGTGCCAGCAGCTCCCAGGACAGGTCCCAGCCCCAGCATTTT
d_gene: TRBD2; abundance: NA; v_gene: TRBV6-4; j_gene: TRBJ2-3; CDR3aa: CASSDGTSGGDTQYF; CDR3nt: TGTGCCAGCAGTGACGGGACTAGCGGGGGGGATACGCAGTATTTT
d_gene: NA; abundance: NA; v_gene: TRBV11-2; j_gene: TRBJ1-1; CDR3aa: CASSSPSGLSRAEAFF; CDR3nt: TGTGCCAGCAGCTCCCCTTCGGGACTTAGCAGAGCTGAAGCTTTCTTT
d_gene: TRBD2; abundance: NA; v_gene: TRBV18; j_gene: TRBJ2-7; CDR3aa: CASSPWGGDLIYEQYF; CDR3nt: TGTGCCAGCTCACCATGGGGAGGGGACCTAATCTACGAGCAGTACTTC
d_gene: NA; abundance: NA; v_gene: TRBV4-1; j_gene: TRBJ1-5; CDR3aa: CASSQDGQGRQPQHF; CDR3nt: TGCGCCAGCAGCCAAGACGGCCAGGGTCGGCAGCCCCAGCATTTT
d_gene: TRBD1; abundance: NA; v_gene: TRBV30; j_gene: TRBJ1-1; CDR3aa: CAWTTLFRDRGYTAFF; CDR3nt: TGTGCCTGGACTACCCTCTTCCGGGACAGGGGATATACAGCTTTCTTT
d_gene: NA; abundance: NA; v_gene: TRBV19; j_gene: TRBJ2-7; CDR3aa: CASSPRTGGPYEQYF; CDR3nt: TGTGCCAGTAGTCCCAGGACAGGAGGGCCCTACGAGCAGTACTTC
d_gene: NA; abundance: NA; v_gene: TRBV11-2; j_gene: TRBJ1-2; CDR3aa: CASSLGAGLESYTF; CDR3nt: TGTGCCAGCAGCTTAGGGGCAGGGCTGGAGAGCTACACCTTC
d_gene: TRBD2; abundance: NA; v_gene: TRBV19; j_gene: TRBJ2-3; CDR3aa: CASIGGTTKPYTQYF; CDR3nt: TGTGCCAGTATAGGTGGGACTACTAAACCCTATACGCAGTATTTT
d_gene: NA; abundance: NA; v_gene: TRBV5-1; j_gene: TRBJ2-1; CDR3aa: CASSLGAGDPGEQFF; CDR3nt: TGCGCCAGCAGCTTGGGGGCAGGGGACCCGGGGGAGCAGTTCTTC
d_gene: NA; abundance: NA; v_gene: TRBV28; j_gene: TRBJ1-1; CDR3aa: CASSRGGATTEAFF; CDR3nt: TGTGCCAGCAGCCGGGGGGGGGCGACCACTGAAGCTTTCTTT
d_gene: TRBD1; abundance: NA; v_gene: TRBV5-4; j_gene: TRBJ2-7; CDR3aa: CASSWMTGSALEQYF; CDR3nt: TGTGCCAGCAGCTGGATGACAGGGTCGGCGCTCGAGCAGTACTTC
d_gene: TRBD1; abundance: NA; v_gene: TRBV30; j_gene: TRBJ1-2; CDR3aa: CAWRPSGQGMKDYTF; CDR3nt: TGTGCCTGGAGACCCTCGGGACAGGGGATGAAGGACTACACCTTC
d_gene: TRBD1; abundance: NA; v_gene: TRBV19; j_gene: TRBJ1-5; CDR3aa: CASSIRGRDQPQHF; CDR3nt: TGTGCCAGTAGTATAAGGGGGCGCGATCAGCCCCAGCATTTT
d_gene: NA; abundance: NA; v_gene: TRBV9; j_gene: TRBJ1-6; CDR3aa: CASTLGGSYNSPLHF; CDR3nt: TGTGCCAGCACCCTCGGAGGCTCCTATAATTCACCCCTCCACTTT
d_gene: TRBD1; abundance: NA; v_gene: TRBV10-1; j_gene: TRBJ2-2; CDR3aa: CASSDFYSDRATGELFF; CDR3nt: TGCGCCAGCAGTGATTTCTACTCGGACAGGGCGACCGGGGAGCTGTTTTTT
d_gene: NA; abundance: NA; v_gene: TRBV19; j_gene: TRBJ2-7; CDR3aa: CASSIRGRVASDEQYF; CDR3nt: TGTGCCAGTAGTATTCGGGGTCGGGTCGCCTCCGACGAGCAGTACTTC
d_gene: NA; abundance: NA; v_gene: TRBV7-3; j_gene: TRBJ1-1; CDR3aa: CASSLRVGEGNTEAFF; CDR3nt: TGTGCCAGCAGCCTAAGGGTCGGGGAGGGGAACACTGAAGCTTTCTTT
d_gene: TRBD1; abundance: once; v_gene: TRBV5-1; j_gene: TRBJ2-5; CDR3aa: CASSRDRGETQYF; CDR3nt: TGCGCCAGCAGTCGCGACAGGGGAGAGACCCAGTACTTC
d_gene: NA; abundance: NA; v_gene: TRBV7-2; j_gene: TRBJ2-5; CDR3aa: CASSLAPQRGRETQYF; CDR3nt: TGTGCCAGCAGCTTAGCCCCCCAACGGGGGAGGGAGACCCAGTACTTC
d_gene: TRBD1; abundance: NA; v_gene: TRBV9; j_gene: TRBJ1-1; CDR3aa: CASSVEGQGSSEAFF; CDR3nt: TGTGCCAGCAGCGTAGAGGGACAGGGATCCTCTGAAGCTTTCTTT
d_gene: NA; abundance: NA; v_gene: TRBV30; j_gene: TRBJ2-2; CDR3aa: CAWSVRRESGELFF; CDR3nt: TGTGCCTGGAGTGTACGCAGGGAATCCGGGGAGCTGTTTTTT
d_gene: TRBD1; abundance: NA; v_gene: TRBV4-3; j_gene: TRBJ1-2; CDR3aa: CASSLHRGTGTRRHYGYTF; CDR3nt: TGCGCCAGCAGCCTCCATAGGGGGACAGGGACACGTCGGCACTATGGCTACACCTTC
d_gene: TRBD1; abundance: NA; v_gene: TRBV30; j_gene: TRBJ2-3; CDR3aa: CAYDRGQGDTQYF; CDR3nt: TGTGCCTACGACAGGGGGCAGGGAGATACGCAGTATTTT
d_gene: NA; abundance: NA; v_gene: TRBV19; j_gene: TRBJ1-5; CDR3aa: CASSIGPQGQPQHF; CDR3nt: TGTGCCAGTAGTATCGGTCCCCAGGGTCAGCCCCAGCATTTT
d_gene: NA; abundance: once; v_gene: TRBV20-1; j_gene: TRBJ2-5; CDR3aa: CSARDLGRRYF; CDR3nt: TGCAGTGCTAGAGATCTGGGGAGGAGATACTTC
d_gene: TRBD1; abundance: NA; v_gene: TRBV4-1; j_gene: TRBJ2-1; CDR3aa: CASRPSLRDRGYYNEQFF; CDR3nt: TGCGCCAGCAGACCCTCCCTCCGGGACAGGGGTTACTACAATGAGCAGTTCTTC
d_gene: TRBD1; abundance: many; v_gene: TRBV30; j_gene: TRBJ2-7; CDR3aa: CAWTSWADRVSSYEQYF; CDR3nt: TGTGCCTGGACCTCGTGGGCGGACAGGGTAAGCTCCTACGAGCAGTACTTC
d_gene: TRBD1; abundance: NA; v_gene: TRBV9; j_gene: TRBJ2-5; CDR3aa: CASSGRQGLIRGQETQYF; CDR3nt: TGTGCCAGCAGCGGACGACAGGGTTTGATCAGGGGGCAAGAGACCCAGTACTTC
d_gene: TRBD1; abundance: NA; v_gene: TRBV4-3; j_gene: TRBJ2-2; CDR3aa: CASSPLTGTGELFF; CDR3nt: TGCGCCAGCAGCCCACTGACAGGGACCGGGGAGCTGTTTTTT
d_gene: TRBD2; abundance: NA; v_gene: TRBV28; j_gene: TRBJ2-2; CDR3aa: CASSSSGTLTGELFF; CDR3nt: TGTGCCAGCAGCTCCAGCGGGACCCTCACCGGGGAGCTGTTTTTT
d_gene: TRBD1; abundance: NA; v_gene: TRBV7-9; j_gene: TRBJ1-5; CDR3aa: CASSLYRGGLTNQPQHF; CDR3nt: TGTGCCAGCAGCTTATACAGGGGCGGATTAACTAATCAGCCCCAGCATTTT
d_gene: NA; abundance: NA; v_gene: TRBV6-5; j_gene: TRBJ2-5; CDR3aa: CASSYSGRQETQYF; CDR3nt: TGTGCCAGCAGTTACTCGGGCAGACAAGAGACCCAGTACTTC
d_gene: TRBD1; abundance: few; v_gene: TRBV2; j_gene: TRBJ2-5; CDR3aa: CASTGTGETQYF; CDR3nt: TGTGCCAGCACTGGGACAGGGGAGACCCAGTACTTC
d_gene: NA; abundance: NA; v_gene: TRBV7-8; j_gene: TRBJ2-7; CDR3aa: CASSQGGGYEQYF; CDR3nt: TGTGCCAGCAGTCAGGGGGGTGGTTACGAGCAGTACTTC
d_gene: TRBD1; abundance: NA; v_gene: TRBV4-2; j_gene: TRBJ2-1; CDR3aa: CASSQVGDRDNEQFF; CDR3nt: TGTGCCAGCAGCCAAGTAGGTGACAGGGACAATGAGCAGTTCTTC
d_gene: TRBD2; abundance: NA; v_gene: TRBV5-4; j_gene: TRBJ2-2; CDR3aa: CASSYGGLVGNTGELFF; CDR3nt: TGTGCCAGCAGCTACGGGGGGTTGGTAGGGAACACCGGGGAGCTGTTTTTT
d_gene: NA; abundance: NA; v_gene: TRBV7-9; j_gene: TRBJ1-5; CDR3aa: CASSLDRQPQHF; CDR3nt: TGTGCCAGCAGCTTAGATCGGCAGCCCCAGCATTTT
d_gene: TRBD1; abundance: NA; v_gene: TRBV28; j_gene: TRBJ1-3; CDR3aa: CASRPGGSGNTIYF; CDR3nt: TGTGCCAGCAGGCCAGGGGGCTCTGGAAACACCATATATTTT
d_gene: NA; abundance: NA; v_gene: TRBV9; j_gene: TRBJ1-2; CDR3aa: CASSVDGYYGYTF; CDR3nt: TGTGCCAGCAGCGTAGACGGGTACTATGGCTACACCTTC
d_gene: NA; abundance: NA; v_gene: TRBV19; j_gene: TRBJ1-2; CDR3aa: CASSRQDPYGYTF; CDR3nt: TGTGCCAGTAGTAGACAGGATCCGTATGGCTACACCTTC
d_gene: NA; abundance: few; v_gene: TRBV30; j_gene: TRBJ1-1; CDR3aa: CAWSLRGSGVNTEAFF; CDR3nt: TGTGCCTGGAGCCTCAGGGGATCGGGCGTGAACACTGAAGCTTTCTTT
d_gene: NA; abundance: NA; v_gene: TRBV13; j_gene: TRBJ2-1; CDR3aa: CASSFPRFSYNEQFF; CDR3nt: TGTGCCAGCAGCTTTCCCAGGTTCTCCTACAATGAGCAGTTCTTC